Below, 2 T cell receptor beta chains from the same sample are listed, as sequenced in a study of T cell responses to AZD1222 COVID-19 vaccine. Sequencing was performed with immunoSEQ multiplex PCR; in TCRdb, only in-frame clones are kept and a portion is missing. The sample has more than 120,000 clones, approximately 91% seen once; the top ten hold approximately 5.1%. The material sequenced was peripheral blood, taken 28 days after the second dose of the MenACWY control vaccine. These receptors were taken from an adult who received the MenACWY meningococcal vaccine as a control.

This chain joins TRBV12-5 and TRBJ2-7; perhaps TRBD1 as D (5 bases). V gave up 5 bases and J gave up 3 bases, with 5 bases separating them. From germline, CDR1 is LGHNT and CDR2 FRNRAP. The CDR3 spans 11 residues. Written as DNA, the CDR3 is TGTGCTAGTGGTAGGGGCTACGAGCAGTACTTC. Amino acid sequence: CASGRGYEQYF.

The chain has TRBV18 and TRBJ1-1; D gene unclear. This CDR3 has 14 amino acids. Germline values: CDR1 KGHSH, CDR2 LQKENI. V gave up 3 bases and J gave up 4 bases, with 12 bases separating them. In nucleotides, the CDR3 is TGTGCCAGCTCACCGGACCCCCCGGGCACTGAAGCTTTCTTT. This gives the protein CASSPDPPGTEAFF.